This T cell receptor (beta chain) emerged from a study of blood T cell repertoires in COVID-19. Donors were grouped by their self-reported clinical history. The CDR3 length is 14 residues. CDR1 and CDR2 (germline): ENHRY, SYGVKD. V shed 7 bases and J 2 bases; nucleotides not matched to a gene: 5. Repertoires were generated with immunoSEQ multiplex PCR, while TCRdb's copy carries only in-frame clones and drops some. The data show 400,000 to 500,000 clones, approximately 90% seen once. Sequencing was performed on PBMCs or T cells enriched from blood (not recorded which). The clonotype originates from a woman between 40 and 50 years old who had recovered from COVID-19. The chain combines TRBV10-3 with TRBJ2-3, with 8 bases matching TRBD1. In nucleotides, the CDR3 is TGTGCCATCAATACAGGGGGGTACACAGATACGCAGTATTTT. Residues: CAINTGGYTDTQYF.